This TCR beta chain was identified during a study of blood T cell repertoires in COVID-19. Study in general: Acute-phase and convalescent COVID-19 samples originated in the United States, Italy and Spain. The cDNA or gDNA used as material had been derived from T cells, B-cell-depleted T cells, or PBMCs.

Original processing notes: Amplification with reference gene primers provided the estimates of nucleated cell counts. Assay used: immunoSEQ multiplex PCR; TCRdb lists only in-frame clones, some missing. Clone size and the V and J calls come from that table; the DNA yielded D and trimming. The sample lists 100,000 or so clones; 75% to 85% were seen once. Only one count was recorded for this clone. The sequence derives from a human donor in a cohort sampled during active COVID-19. Sequenced material: peripheral blood.

The CDR3 nucleotides are TGTGCCAGCAGCGTAGGGCGGATGAATCAGCCCCAGCATTTT. It yields the protein CASSVGRMNQPQHF. The chain links TRBV9 to TRBJ1-5; D gene unclear. This CDR3 has 14 amino acids. Per the germline V gene, CDR1 is SGDLS and CDR2 is YYNGEE. The V end was cut by 0 bases, the J end by 4 bases, with 8 bases between.